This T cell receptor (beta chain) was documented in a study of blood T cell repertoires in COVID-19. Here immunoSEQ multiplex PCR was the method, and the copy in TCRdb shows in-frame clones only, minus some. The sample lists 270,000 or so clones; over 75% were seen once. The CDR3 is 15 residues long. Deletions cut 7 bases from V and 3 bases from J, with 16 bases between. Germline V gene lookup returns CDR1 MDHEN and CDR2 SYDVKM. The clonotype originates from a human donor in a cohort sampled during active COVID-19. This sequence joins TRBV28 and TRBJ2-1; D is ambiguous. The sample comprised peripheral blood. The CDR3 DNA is TGTGCCAGCACCCCGGCTGGTGCGGTCTACAATGAGCAGTTCTTC. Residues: CASTPAGAVYNEQFF.